A selection of T cell receptor beta chains follows, all from one sample in a study of identical twins' blood T cells. TCRdb re-called the 5' RACE reads with MiXCR, one entry per CDR3 protein. The profile covers hundreds of thousands of distinct CDR3 sequences, with 28% appearing a single time and more than 5.5% taken by the ten largest. The material sequenced was PBMCs. The source is a woman aged 18 to 49 in good health. CDR3s include the opening cysteine and the closing phenylalanine or tryptophan. Fields, in order: J gene, D gene, V gene, CDR3 protein. D genes are given only for firm matches.

TRBJ1-2 . TRBV29-1 CSVEDLRAPYGYTF
TRBJ2-2 . TRBV5-1 CASSAGSDRFTGELFF
TRBJ1-1 . TRBV29-1 CSAVDTGGAEAFF
TRBJ2-1 TRBD2 TRBV2 CASRSSGALQFF
TRBJ1-2 . TRBV5-1 CASSFRVEAYGYTF
TRBJ1-1 . TRBV5-1 CASSLVSRDTEAFF
TRBJ2-1 . TRBV3-1 CASSLLGSEQFF
TRBJ1-3 . TRBV29-1 CSVEAAGEPIYF
TRBJ2-2 . TRBV27 CASKAGTAELFF
TRBJ1-1 . TRBV12-3/TRBV12-4 CASSLASPTEAFF
TRBJ2-3 . TRBV29-1 CSVTAEYLTSTDTQYF
TRBJ1-2 TRBD1 TRBV29-1 CSVATGLGYGYTF
TRBJ1-2 . TRBV12-3/TRBV12-4 CAGSLFTTYTF
TRBJ2-3 . TRBV18 CASSPGTDTQYF
TRBJ1-1 . TRBV5-1 CASSLGLPLRTEAFF
TRBJ2-2 TRBD2 TRBV24-1 CATSDSGGKLAGYNGELFF
TRBJ1-1 . TRBV10-3 CAISESIGEAFF
TRBJ2-7 . TRBV19 CASSIRGRGGEQYF
TRBJ1-6 . TRBV4-2 CASSRGNSPLHF
TRBJ2-1 TRBD2 TRBV20-1 CSAGTSRLFF
TRBJ2-1 . TRBV29-1 CSVEGGINEQFF
TRBJ2-4 . TRBV28 CASSLYLRPSRTKNIQYF
TRBJ1-3 . TRBV20-1 CSARGAGAENTIYF
TRBJ2-1 . TRBV3-1 CASSQDWRVPEQFF
TRBJ1-1 . TRBV29-1 CSATENEAFF
TRBJ2-1 . TRBV9 CASSVYSNEQFF
TRBJ1-4 . TRBV3-1 CASNQFGGNEKLFF
TRBJ1-4 . TRBV6-6 CASSSPGTGGKLFF
TRBJ2-7 . TRBV9 CASSVVGASYEQYF
TRBJ1-1 TRBD1 TRBV20-1 CSALDRGQILGFF
TRBJ1-1 . TRBV11-3 CASSLVRQGGAFF
TRBJ1-1 . TRBV5-1 CASSLEGVDEAFF
TRBJ1-5 . TRBV12-3/TRBV12-4 CASSWGTGNQPQHF
TRBJ1-5 . TRBV6-2/TRBV6-3 CASSSQGRNQPQHF
TRBJ2-3 . TRBV29-1 CSVVENEDTQYF
TRBJ1-1 TRBD1 TRBV2 CASTVDRGPTEAFF
TRBJ2-1 TRBD2 TRBV20-1 CSAMGREHYNEQFF
TRBJ1-1 . TRBV20-1 CSARPPQAANTEAFF
TRBJ2-5 . TRBV7-2 CASSMWEKWETQYF
TRBJ1-1 . TRBV20-1 CSARDRGRGGGEAFF
TRBJ1-1 . TRBV29-1 CSVAWQRTEAFF
TRBJ1-1 . TRBV7-9 CASSLAGRGKKDKWKAFF